The T cell receptor beta chain described here comes from a study of cytomegalovirus exposure and HLA in healthy donors (dated by TCRdb to 2017 to 2019). The study in broad terms: According to an earlier analysis of around 600 of the donors, roughly 180 million T cells yielded 117 million unique TCR beta sequences and more than 250 Gb of sequence data. An early release covering roughly 580 HLA-typed donors comprised about 320 gigabases of sequencing data and tens of millions of unique TCR sequences. Of the 300 to 500 genotyped donors, 81% were placed in the genetic ancestry cluster associated with self-reported Caucasian donors. The study aimed to test whether signatures of past pathogen exposure could be identified by cataloging public T cell receptors. The T cell repertoires of 666 subjects were profiled by immunosequencing and related to cytomegalovirus serostatus. A separate validation cohort of about 110 different subjects was used in addition to the roughly 670-subject first cohort. To predict cytomegalovirus infection status, the study brought together high-throughput TCR immunosequencing, statistical association of individual TCRs with disease status, and machine learning. A later analysis re-examined previously published TCR beta repertoires from over 500 donors and added high-resolution HLA genotyping to investigate patterns of TCR occurrence. In the later analysis, no new phenotypic data were used to find candidate immune exposures; instead, reliance was placed on TCR beta sequences and their occurrence across donors. An earlier analysis of approximately 580 of the donors used high-throughput TCR beta sequencing to judge whether each TCR beta V gene segment behaved as functional or pseudogenic. Alongside the repertoire data, information on donor age, sex, ethnicity and CMV serostatus was compiled. In a later genetic analysis, genome-wide SNP genotypes for about three fifths of the roughly 670 donors were used, and that subset was treated as a discovery cohort. Every discovery cohort repertoire had been produced on one sequencing platform. Class I and class II HLA loci were covered by the typing at four-digit resolution. The number of typed donors differed by locus: about 629-630 for A, B, C, DRB1 and DQB1; approximately 530 for DQA1; approximately 600 for DPA1; and 400 to 480 for DPB1. Roughly five DR-DQ haplotypes were handled as single units for association and clustering, since linkage in the cohort was strong. Across under 500 genotyped donors of the cohort, an average of 235,054 unique TCR beta nucleotide sequences per donor were sequenced, and roughly a sixth of those sequences were non-productive. Study-wide conclusions, independent of this receptor: Because HLA typing was unavailable for some donors at each locus, only the typed subset was used in association tests. V-gene and J-gene trimming of TCR beta chains was associated with a missense DCLRE1C variant in a later genetic analysis, and the association was replicated in an independent cohort. In a later analysis, the rate of TCR association differed among HLA loci, with DRB1 alleles having the most associated TCRs and HLA-C alleles having the fewest. Correlated functional status among segregating V segments might reflect linkage disequilibrium, but an unknown experimental factor could not be ruled out. Compared with the 666-donor mean, donors in an Asian-associated ancestry cluster had fewer N-insertions in productive TCRs, according to a later genetic analysis. A later analysis associated some 17,000 TCR beta sequences with specific HLA alleles at a false discovery rate of 0.05. CMV serostatus was the only immune exposure information available for the cohort. The study listed 164 TCR beta chains as associated with cytomegalovirus. Sequencing depth was assumed to be roughly uniform across donors in the presence/absence analyses, though that assumption may not hold. It was suggested by the authors that the approach could potentially be generalized to other disease states and immunological phenotypes. Broadly in line with IMGT annotations, most TCR beta V segments showed up in productive rearrangements about 87% or about 30% of the time in an earlier analysis of a few hundred of the donors. Several of the top co-occurrence clusters appeared to be linked to parvovirus B19, influenza, CMV and Epstein-Barr virus, according to a later analysis. A cluster of highly shared sequence variants was judged likely to represent a technical artifact of the sequencing pipeline. Assigning TCR associations to individual alleles was difficult when HLA alleles, especially DR and DQ, strongly co-occurred. In a later analysis, HLA-associated TCR beta chains were found to be more clonally expanded and to have lower generation probabilities than equally common non-associated chains. In vitro tests confirmed that a few of the cytomegalovirus-associated TCR beta chains recognize cytomegalovirus antigens. Fewer than 20 rarely observed V segments, including chromosome 9 orphons, were excluded from the earlier analysis of almost 600 of the donors because counts were too low. A further reported finding was that TCR beta sequences accurately predicted the HLA-A and HLA-B alleles for most subjects in the first cohort. This cohort had only TCR beta chains sequenced, and the lack of alpha or paired-chain data limited which features could be detected. The classifier was reported to diagnose cytomegalovirus status with high specificity and sensitivity in both the original cohort and the validation cohort. Most TCR sequences were observed very rarely across donors, whereas some public TCRs were present in many individuals. In a later analysis, most CMV-associated TCR beta chains were found to appear HLA-restricted, with HLA associations seemingly driven largely by CMV exposure.

Details on this clone: Its target antigen remains unknown. Compared with germline, one end of the junction differs, possibly owing to a read error.

The cohort comprised some 700 healthy bone marrow donors. Cohort members were all nominally healthy when sampled, although unrecorded immune exposures were likely present. The donor was CMV seropositive and belonged to the group of about 290 seropositive cohort members. A peripheral blood sample was provided by each donor, and peripheral blood mononuclear cells were used for TCR beta sequencing. Genomic DNA was extracted from the blood cell samples with the Qiagen DNeasy Blood Extraction Kit. The method behind the library was the immunoSEQ multiplex PCR assay. The multiplex PCR relied on a mix of 60 forward primers for TCR Vbeta segments and 13 reverse primers for TCR Jbeta segments. The CDR3 region of rearranged TCR beta genes was amplified from genomic DNA by a multiplex PCR assay. The amplified TCR beta libraries were sequenced on the Illumina HiSeq System as 87-base-pair reads. Processing in the source paper ran as follows. In a later analysis, 80 million or so unique TCR beta chains were counted across the approximately 640 repertoires, and around 11 million of these chains were shared by at least two donors. A nearest-neighbor algorithm error-corrected the raw reads and collapsed the reads into unique sequences, merging closely related sequences to remove PCR and sequencing errors. V, D and J gene segments were assigned by aligning CDR3 sequences to IMGT reference sequences. For a sequence to be retained, a match of at least six nucleotides was required to both a V gene segment and a J gene segment. Rearrangements were called productive when the CDR3 lacked stop codons and stayed in frame with V and J; all others were non-productive. CDR3 was defined by IMGT convention, running from the second conserved V-encoded cysteine to the conserved J-encoded phenylalanine. Sequences without an unambiguous match to a single V gene segment were excluded from the earlier analysis of several hundred of the donors. In an earlier analysis of a few hundred of the donors, V segments were called functional above 56.7% productive rearrangements and were called segregating when the between-donor standard deviation exceeded 5%. A statistical classification framework was built for diagnosing cytomegalovirus status from the catalog of TCR beta chain sequences. In a later analysis, V and J genes were assigned by comparing TCR nucleotide sequences against IMGT/GENE-DB human TR gene sequences. Using the TCRdist pipeline, a later analysis assigned CDR3 sequences along with most-parsimonious VDJ recombination scenarios. A later analysis defined each TCR beta chain by its CDR3 amino acid sequence plus V-gene family, and excluded reads lacking a unique V-gene family. To address suspected cross-contamination and a sequencing artifact, a later analysis removed 592 highly shared, low-generation-probability nucleotide sequences. In a later analysis, a clonal expansion index was calculated for each public chain from normalized within-repertoire ranks of inferred template counts. Generation probabilities in a later analysis came from a VDJ recombination model fitted to out-of-frame rearrangements, and those results were checked against IGoR. In a later analysis, hypergeometric tests were used to score TCR-TCR, TCR-HLA and TCR-CMV co-occurrence, with a repertoire-size bias correction applied to TCR pairs. To estimate false discovery rates, a later analysis permuted the HLA or CMV assignments 20 times. In a later analysis, co-occurring TCRs were grouped using DBSCAN, with TCRdist sequence similarity added in when clustering inside HLA-allele-positive subsets. Co-occurrence clustering excluded repertoires with fewer than 30,000 or more than 120,000 public chains, plus five with anomalous nucleotide sharing. Not all clones reach the TCRdb copy of this immuneACCESS table, which keeps in-frame sequences only. Checked studies attribute under half of the gap to unresolved V genes and leave the rest unexplained. That table gives V, J and clone size, and the DNA gave D and trimming. This sample gives more than 150,000 clones in total; approximately 73% of them show up just once. The ten largest clones add up to 2% to 2.5% of the sample.

The TCR sequence derives from a woman in her twenties or thirties in good health and CMV-seropositive. Sample: PBMCs.

The nucleotide sequence is given as TGTTCCAGCAGCTTAGGAGGGCCTACATACGAGCAGTACTTC. Its protein is CSSSLGGPTYEQYF. The V and J genes are TRBV7-9 and TRBJ2-7, and the D gene may be TRBD2, 6 bases matching. According to the germline V gene (reference sequence), CDR1 reads SEHNR and CDR2 reads FQNEAQ. From the cysteine up to the phenylalanine, the CDR3 has a length of 14 residues. Here the CDR3 DNA is all that survives: 42 bases in frame from base 1. Outside the CDR3, residues come from the reference TRBV7-9 and TRBJ2-7 proteins, so the full variable domain is: DTGVSQNPRHKITKRGQNVTFRCDPISEHNRLYWYRQTLGQGPEFLTYFQNEAQLEKSRLLSDRFSAERPKGSFSTLEIQRTEQGDSAMYLCSSSLGGPTYEQYFGPGTRLTVT.